Below, 29 T cell receptor beta chains from the same sample are listed, as sequenced in a study of blood T cell repertoires in COVID-19 (dated by TCRdb to the early 2020s). To prepare the library, the immunoSEQ multiplex PCR assay was applied. The source is immuneACCESS, and TCRdb retained only in-frame sequences with V and J called. Part of the clones is not carried over; for the studies checked, unresolved V genes explain less than half of this, and the remainder is unexplained. In all, the sample holds about 33,000 clones, and roughly 93% of those were seen once. The ten most abundant clones make up over 0.7% of the sample. Sequenced input: peripheral blood. The receptors come from a male donor with active COVID-19.

The chain joins TRBV19 to TRBJ1-2, with 7 bases fitting TRBD1. Germline loops: CDR1 LNHDA, CDR2 SQIVND (reference sequence). CDR3 length equals 13 residues. Trimming cost V 10 bases and J 2 bases; bases outside gene matches: 7. CDR3 sequence reads: CATKTGANYGYTF. The CDR3 DNA sequence: TGTGCCACCAAAACAGGGGCGAACTATGGCTACACCTTC.

In this sample, this clone turned up once. The V and J genes are TRBV4-2 and TRBJ2-3, with 7 bases lining up with TRBD2. The germline V gene has CDR1 LGHNA and CDR2 YNFKEQ. The V and J ends lost 0 bases and 6 bases, in that order; junction bases with no gene match: 18. There are 19 residues in the CDR3. The DNA of the CDR3 is TGTGCCAGCAGCCAAGATTCTGGAAGGGACTATCTCACCCCGGATACGCAGTATTTT. Protein: CASSQDSGRDYLTPDTQYF.

This rearrangement joins TRBV21-1 to TRBJ2-2; TRBD1, as called in the table, went unchecked against the DNA. TRBV21-1 is termed a pseudogene. This CDR3 is built from 17 residues. Here the CDR3 reads CASSKRSAGLNTGELFF. In DNA form, the CDR3 reads TGTGCCAGCAGCAAAAGATCAGCAGGGCTTAACACCGGGGAGCTGTTTTTT.

This sequence joins TRBV5-1 and TRBJ2-1, with TRBD2 matching 12 bases. J gave up 8 bases and V 4 bases, and 7 bases lay outside the gene matches. Germline loops: CDR1 SGHRS, CDR2 YFSETQ. The CDR3 sequence is 15 residues long. The DNA of the CDR3 is TGCGCCAGCAGCCCGAGGACTAGCGGGGTTTATGAGCAGTTCTTC. This translates into CASSPRTSGVYEQFF.

This clone was found a few times. This rearrangement joins TRBV6-4 to TRBJ2-3; 9 nucleotides align to TRBD2. Unmatched junction bases numbered 5, after V lost 6 bases and J lost 1 base. The CDR3 is 15 amino acids. The V gene's germline CDR1 is MRHNA and CDR2 SNTAGT. DNA for the CDR3: TGTGCCAGCAGCCCCGTAGCGGGGGGCACAGATACGCAGTATTTT. Protein: CASSPVAGGTDTQYF.

The V gene is TRBV11-3, the J gene TRBJ2-3; TRBD2 matches at 10 bases. The CDR3 contains 16 residues. The germline V gene has CDR1 SGHNT and CDR2 YENEEA. J gave up 0 bases and V 4 bases, and 4 bases lay outside the gene matches. CDR3 coding DNA: TGTGCCAGCAGCTCAGTAGCGGGGGGAAGCACAGATACGCAGTATTTT. As protein: CASSSVAGGSTDTQYF.

The sample holds one count of this clone. The J gene is TRBJ1-1, the V gene TRBV7-9, with D perhaps matching TRBD1 (5 bases). V lost 6 bases and J lost 3, with 11 bases in between. Germline V gives CDR1 SEHNR, CDR2 FQNEAQ (reference sequence). This CDR3 comprises 13 residues. The CDR3 nucleotides are TGTGCCAGCAGTTCAGGGTCTTACACTGAAGCTTTCTTT. Encoded protein: CASSSGSYTEAFF.

Only one count was recorded for this clone. The rearrangement joins TRBV4-3 to TRBJ1-4, with D possibly matching TRBD1 (6 bases). There are 18 residues in the CDR3. The germline V gene encodes CDR1 LGHNA and CDR2 YSLEER. V lost 8 bases and J lost 8, with 30 bases in between. DNA for the CDR3: TGCGCCAGCTCACCAGGAAAGTGGGAGAGGGGGGGCGACGAAAAACTGTTTTTT. Protein product: CASSPGKWERGGDEKLFF.

This chain joins TRBV7-2 and TRBJ1-2; 8 bases agree with TRBD1. CDR3 length: 15 residues. Germline loops: CDR1 SGHTA, CDR2 FQGNSA. V lost 2 bases, J lost 6 bases, and 8 bases stayed unmatched. DNA of the CDR3: TGTGCCAGCAGCTTATCGTCAGGGGGCGCCAATGGCTACACCTTC. It codes for CASSLSSGGANGYTF.

V is TRBV6-6 and J is TRBJ1-3; D is possibly TRBD1 (6 bases). Between the trimmed V and J ends, which lost 6 bases and 4 bases, there was a span of 13 bases. This CDR3 region has 14 residues. From germline, CDR1 is MNHNY and CDR2 SVGAGI (reference sequence). This CDR3 reads CASSPGTPGNTIYF. The CDR3 nucleotides are TGTGCCAGCAGCCCCGGGACACCGGGAAACACCATATATTTT.

The count of this clone is one. For the CDR3, the DNA is TGTGCCAGCAGCCCGAGGACGGGAGCAGATACGCAGTATTTT. Its translation is CASSPRTGADTQYF. The chain employs TRBV4-2 and TRBJ2-3; perhaps TRBD2 as D (6 bases). The CDR3 has 14 amino acids. In germline, CDR1 is LGHNA, CDR2 YNFKEQ. V was pared by 4 bases and J by 4 bases, with 12 bases between.

This sequence joins TRBV7-2 and TRBJ2-5; the match to TRBD2 covers 9 bases. In germline, CDR1 is SGHTA, CDR2 FQGNSA. The CDR3 loop spans 16 amino acids. The J segment lost 5 bases and the V segment lost 2 bases, leaving 9 bases of the junction unmatched. The CDR3 DNA is TGTGCCAGCAGCTTAACCCCGGGACTAGCTGGGGAGACCCAGTACTTC. Its translation is CASSLTPGLAGETQYF.

The chain has TRBV30 and TRBJ1-2; D remains ambiguous. The CDR3 has 13 amino acids. Germline V lookup: CDR1 GTSNPN, CDR2 SVGIG (reference sequence). CDR3: CGLTAVRKYGYTF. Here the CDR3 DNA reads TGTGGACTTACAGCGGTTCGCAAATATGGCTACACCTTC.

The chain couples TRBV9 to TRBJ1-1; TRBD1 matches 8 bases. Germline V gene lookup returns CDR1 SGDLS and CDR2 YYNGEE. This CDR3 is built from 15 residues. Trimming took 3 bases from V and 5 from J; bases not matched to a gene: 9. CDR3 DNA sequence: TGTGCCAGCAGCGCTACCGGGACAGGTTTTACTGAAGCTTTCTTT. This translates into CASSATGTGFTEAFF.

The chain is built from TRBV29-1 and TRBJ1-2; D is possibly TRBD1 (6 bases). This CDR3 spans 13 amino acids. Germline V gene lookup returns CDR1 SQVTM and CDR2 ANQGSEA. Trimming took 6 bases from V and 0 from J, leaving 11 bases between them. CDR3 coding DNA: TGCAGCGTAGCAGGGGTTTCTAACTATGGCTACACCTTC. It specifies CSVAGVSNYGYTF.

The chain uses TRBV7-2 and TRBJ2-1, with 13 bases matching TRBD2. Germline CDR1 and CDR2: SGHTA and FQGNSA. V lost 1 base and J lost 6; bases outside the gene matches: 9. This CDR3 has 18 amino acids. As DNA, the CDR3 is TGTGCCAGCAGCTTAGGGTGGGGACTAGCGGGGTCATCCAATGAGCAGTTCTTC. Translating gives CASSLGWGLAGSSNEQFF.

The chain links TRBV5-5 to TRBJ2-1, with 7 bases identical to TRBD1. V shed 0 bases and J 12 bases; nucleotides not matched to a gene: 15. The CDR3 has 16 amino acids. In germline, CDR1 is SGHKS, CDR2 YYEKEE (reference sequence). As DNA, the CDR3 is TGTGCCAGCAGCTTGGCCGACAGGGTTGAAGGAACGTCGCAGTTCTTC. The encoded protein is CASSLADRVEGTSQFF.

The chain employs TRBV19 and TRBJ1-5; the match to TRBD1 covers 7 bases. The CDR3 is 16 residues long. With 5 bases clipped from V and 5 bases from J, the junction kept 12 bases outside the gene matches. The germline V gene has CDR1 LNHDA and CDR2 SQIVND (reference sequence). The CDR3 DNA reads TGTGCCAGTAGTGCCCGACAGGGAAGGACGGATCAGCCCCAGCATTTT. Amino acid sequence: CASSARQGRTDQPQHF. Full variable domain (rest looked up from reference TRBV19 and TRBJ1-5): DGGITQSPKYLFRKEGQNVTLSCEQNLNHDAMYWYRQDPGQGLRLIYYSQIVNDFQKGDIAEGYSVSREKKESFPLTVTSAQKNPTAFYLCASSARQGRTDQPQHFGDGTRLSIL.

This chain connects TRBV5-1 to TRBJ2-1, with TRBD2 matching 12 bases. V shed 0 bases and J 4 bases; nucleotides not matched to a gene: 5. There are 17 residues in the CDR3. CDR1 and CDR2 (germline): SGHRS, YFSETQ. CDR3 sequence reads: CASSLDLAGGRYNEQFF. The CDR3 DNA reads as TGCGCCAGCAGCTTGGATCTAGCGGGGGGGAGATACAATGAGCAGTTCTTC.

In its sample, this clone is medium-sized. The gene calls are TRBV6-4 and TRBJ2-2; D not certain. Looked up from germline, CDR1 is MRHNA and CDR2 is SNTAGT. The CDR3 has 13 residues. V dropped 6 bases and J dropped 4 bases, with 9 bases sitting between them. The CDR3 here is CASSQHATGELFF. CDR3 DNA: TGTGCCAGCAGCCAACACGCCACCGGGGAGCTGTTTTTT.

V usage is TRBV5-1 and J usage is TRBJ1-3; 7 bases align to TRBD1. Trimming took 4 bases from V and 0 from J; bases not matched to a gene: 7. The CDR3 totals 16 residues. The V gene's germline CDR1 is SGHRS and CDR2 YFSETQ. The CDR3 is CASSVTGDSSGNTIYF. The CDR3 region has the DNA TGCGCCAGCAGCGTCACAGGGGACAGCTCTGGAAACACCATATATTTT.

Here the CDR3 reads CASSLVAGTDTEAFF. CDR3 bases: TGTGCCAGCAGCTTAGTAGCGGGGACGGACACTGAAGCTTTCTTT. V usage is TRBV7-9 and J usage is TRBJ1-1; TRBD1 might be the D (5 bases). Trimming pared 1 base from V and 3 bases from J, leaving 12 bases between. CDR3 length: 15 residues. Germline CDR1 and CDR2: SEHNR and FQNEAQ (reference sequence). The full variable domain, with the rest looked up from reference TRBV7-9 and TRBJ1-1, is DTGVSQNPRHKITKRGQNVTFRCDPISEHNRLYWYRQTLGQGPEFLTYFQNEAQLEKSRLLSDRFSAERPKGSFSTLEIQRTEQGDSAMYLCASSLVAGTDTEAFFGQGTRLTVV.

V usage is TRBV7-2 and J usage is TRBJ2-5; 10 nucleotides agree with TRBD2. The V gene end was trimmed by 0 bases and the J gene end by 5 bases; junction bases not matched to a gene: 6. CDR1 and CDR2 (germline): SGHTA, FQGNSA. CDR3 length equals 16 residues. CDR3 in DNA: TGTGCCAGCAGCTTAGCTTTAGCGGGGGGTACGGAGACCCAGTACTTC. This translates into CASSLALAGGTETQYF.

The sample holds a few counts of this clone. This chain connects TRBV7-8 to TRBJ2-3, with unresolved D. V lost 0 bases, J lost 2 bases, and 12 bases lay in between. CDR1 and CDR2 from the germline V gene are SGHVS and FQNEAQ. The CDR3 sequence is 16 residues long. CDR3 protein: CASSLALIHTTDTQYF. The CDR3 DNA sequence: TGTGCCAGCAGCTTAGCGCTAATCCATACCACAGATACGCAGTATTTT.

The chain combines TRBV14 with TRBJ2-7; D is unresolved. CDR1 is SGHDN and CDR2 is FVKESK in the germline V gene. The ends were cut back, 1 base at V and 3 bases at J, with 10 bases in the middle. This CDR3 has 14 residues. The CDR3 DNA follows: TGTGCCAGCAGCCAAGGGTTAGGAGTCTACGAGCAGTACTTC. This codes for CASSQGLGVYEQYF.

The rearrangement uses TRBV4-1 and TRBJ1-1; D is possibly TRBD1 (5 bases). V lost 0 bases to trimming and J lost 0 bases, with 11 bases between them. Germline CDR1 is MGHRA and CDR2 is YSYEKL. The CDR3 is made up of 16 amino acids. CDR3 in amino acids: CASSQDRVGVNTEAFF. The CDR3 coding sequence is TGCGCCAGCAGCCAAGACAGGGTAGGGGTGAACACTGAAGCTTTCTTT.

The chain carries TRBV4-3 and TRBJ1-1, with TRBD1 as a possible D gene (6 bases). The V and J ends lost 3 bases and 0 bases respectively, with 14 bases between them. Germline V gene data show CDR1 as LGHNA and CDR2 as YSLEER. The CDR3 extends over 16 amino acids. The CDR3 DNA reads as TGCGCCAGCAGCCAGGCTACAGGGCTCCTGAACACTGAAGCTTTCTTT. Amino acid sequence: CASSQATGLLNTEAFF.

This clone has just one count. This chain links TRBV7-9 with TRBJ1-2; D is possibly TRBD1 (6 bases). The CDR3 length is 12 residues. In germline, CDR1 is SEHNR, CDR2 FQNEAQ (reference sequence). Trimming took off 6 bases at V and 4 bases at J, with 9 bases between the two ends. For the CDR3, the DNA is TGTGCCAGCAGTACACAGGGCTATGGCTACACCTTC. Translated, it gives CASSTQGYGYTF.

CDR3 sequence (DNA): TGTGCCAGCACCCCACGGTTCGCCGGGGAGCTGTTTTTT. Its translation is CASTPRFAGELFF. V and J are TRBV6-6 and TRBJ2-2; D not resolved. The V end lost 7 bases, the J end lost 6 bases, and 12 bases lay between the germline ends. CDR3 size: 13 residues. Germline CDR1 MNHNY, CDR2 SVGAGI (reference sequence).